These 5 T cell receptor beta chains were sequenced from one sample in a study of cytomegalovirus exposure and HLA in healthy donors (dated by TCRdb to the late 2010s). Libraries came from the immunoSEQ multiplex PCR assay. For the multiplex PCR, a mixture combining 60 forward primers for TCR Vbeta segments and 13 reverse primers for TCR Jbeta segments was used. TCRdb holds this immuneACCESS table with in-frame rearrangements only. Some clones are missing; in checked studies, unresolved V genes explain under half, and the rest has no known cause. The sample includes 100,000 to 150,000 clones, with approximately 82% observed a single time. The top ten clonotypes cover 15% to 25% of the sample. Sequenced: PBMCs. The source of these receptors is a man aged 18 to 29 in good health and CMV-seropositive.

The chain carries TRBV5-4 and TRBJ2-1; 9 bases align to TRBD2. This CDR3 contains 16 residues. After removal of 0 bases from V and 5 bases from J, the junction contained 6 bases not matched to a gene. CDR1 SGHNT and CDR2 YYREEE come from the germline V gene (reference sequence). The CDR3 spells CASSLGGGGANNEQFF. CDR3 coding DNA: TGTGCCAGCAGCTTGGGTGGCGGGGGGGCCAACAATGAGCAGTTCTTC.

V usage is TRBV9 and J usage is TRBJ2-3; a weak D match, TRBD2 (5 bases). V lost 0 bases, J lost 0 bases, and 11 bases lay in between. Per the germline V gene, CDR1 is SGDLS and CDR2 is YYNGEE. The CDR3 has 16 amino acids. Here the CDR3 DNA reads TGTGCCAGCAGCGTAGAAAGCTGGACTAGCACAGATACGCAGTATTTT. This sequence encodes CASSVESWTSTDTQYF. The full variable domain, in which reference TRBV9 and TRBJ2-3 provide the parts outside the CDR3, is DSGVTQTPKHLITATGQRVTLRCSPRSGDLSVYWYQQSLDQGLQFLIQYYNGEERAKGNILERFSAQQFPDLHSELNLSSLELGDSALYFCASSVESWTSTDTQYFGPGTRLTVL.

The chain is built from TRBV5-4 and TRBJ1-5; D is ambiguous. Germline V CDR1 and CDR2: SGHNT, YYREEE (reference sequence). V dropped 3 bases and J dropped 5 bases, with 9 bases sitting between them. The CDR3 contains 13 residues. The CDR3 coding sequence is TGTGCCAGCAGCTCGGGAAGGGATCAGCCCCAGCATTTT. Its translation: CASSSGRDQPQHF.

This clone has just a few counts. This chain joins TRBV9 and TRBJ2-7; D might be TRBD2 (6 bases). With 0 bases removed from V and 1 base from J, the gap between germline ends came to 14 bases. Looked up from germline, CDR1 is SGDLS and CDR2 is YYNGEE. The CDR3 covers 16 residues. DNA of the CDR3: TGTGCCAGCAGCGTAGATCGGGCAGGGAGGTCCTACGAGCAGTACTTC. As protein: CASSVDRAGRSYEQYF. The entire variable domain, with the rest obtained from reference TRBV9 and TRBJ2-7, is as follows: DSGVTQTPKHLITATGQRVTLRCSPRSGDLSVYWYQQSLDQGLQFLIQYYNGEERAKGNILERFSAQQFPDLHSELNLSSLELGDSALYFCASSVDRAGRSYEQYFGPGTRLTVT.

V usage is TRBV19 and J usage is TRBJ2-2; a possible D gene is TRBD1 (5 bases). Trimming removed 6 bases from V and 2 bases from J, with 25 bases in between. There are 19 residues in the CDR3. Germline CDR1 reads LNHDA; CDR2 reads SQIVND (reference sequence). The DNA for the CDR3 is TGTGCCAGTAGGATACGAGCTGGGGCGGTGTCGCCTAACACCGGGGAGCTGTTTTTT. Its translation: CASRIRAGAVSPNTGELFF. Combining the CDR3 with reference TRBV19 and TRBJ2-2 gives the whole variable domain DGGITQSPKYLFRKEGQNVTLSCEQNLNHDAMYWYRQDPGQGLRLIYYSQIVNDFQKGDIAEGYSVSREKKESFPLTVTSAQKNPTAFYLCASRIRAGAVSPNTGELFFGEGSRLTVL.